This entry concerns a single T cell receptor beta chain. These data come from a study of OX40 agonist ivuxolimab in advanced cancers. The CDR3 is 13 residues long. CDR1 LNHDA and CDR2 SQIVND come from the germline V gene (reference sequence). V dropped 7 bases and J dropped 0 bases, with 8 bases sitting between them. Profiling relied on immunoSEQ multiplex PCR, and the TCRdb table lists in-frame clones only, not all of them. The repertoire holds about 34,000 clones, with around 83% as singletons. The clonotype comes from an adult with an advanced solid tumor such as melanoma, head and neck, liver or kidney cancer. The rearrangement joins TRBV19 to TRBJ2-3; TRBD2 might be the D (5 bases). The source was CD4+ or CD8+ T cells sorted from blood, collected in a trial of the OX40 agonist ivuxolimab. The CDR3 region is CASTGTSTDTQYF. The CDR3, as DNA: TGTGCCAGTACGGGAACTAGCACAGATACGCAGTATTTT.